This TCR beta chain is from a study of cytomegalovirus exposure and HLA in healthy donors. The PCR employed 60 Vbeta primers together with 13 Jbeta primers. Data came from immunoSEQ multiplex PCR; TCRdb stores just in-frame clones and leaves some out. This table has around 85,000 clones, around 80% appearing once. Per the germline V gene, CDR1 is LGHNA and CDR2 is YNFKEQ. The CDR3 totals 16 residues. Trimming cost V 1 base and J 2 bases; bases outside gene matches: 4. The chain uses TRBV4-2 and TRBJ2-1, with 8 bases aligning to TRBD2. The sequenced material came from PBMCs. The receptor's source is a male donor in good health and CMV-seronegative. Written as DNA, the CDR3 is TGTGCCAGCAGCCAAGGAAGCGGGGGCACCTACAATGAGCAGTTCTTC. It codes for CASSQGSGGTYNEQFF.